Each of the 28 T cell receptor beta chains below was sequenced from the same sample in a study of blood T cell repertoires in COVID-19. Profiled with immunoSEQ multiplex PCR; TCRdb holds only in-frame clones, not every one. The profile covers fewer than 400,000 clones, with about nine tenths appearing a single time and roughly 5.3% taken by the ten largest. The sequenced sample was PBMCs or T cells enriched from blood (not recorded which). The receptors come from a man aged 60 to 69 who had recovered from COVID-19.

The gene calls are TRBV15 and TRBJ2-5; D is perhaps TRBD1 (5 bases). The V end was cut by 1 base, the J end by 2 bases, with 8 bases between. The CDR3 runs 14 residues. The V gene's germline CDR1 is LNHNV and CDR2 YYDKDF (reference sequence). CDR3 in amino acids: CATSRGSGQETQYF. The CDR3 DNA sequence: TGTGCCACCAGCAGAGGGTCAGGGCAAGAGACCCAGTACTTC.

This chain uses TRBV16 with TRBJ2-3; TRBD1 agrees at 9 bases. The CDR3 spans 18 residues. CDR1 and CDR2 from the germline V gene are KGHSY and FQNENV. Trimming at V came to 0 bases and at J to 3 bases, leaving 10 bases not matched to a gene. The CDR3 loop reads CASSQSGGQGRLTDTQYF. The CDR3 DNA reads as TGTGCCAGCAGCCAATCTGGCGGACAGGGGCGGTTGACAGATACGCAGTATTTT.

V usage is TRBV3-1 (or the pseudogene TRBV3-2) and J usage is TRBJ2-7; 9 bases map to TRBD1. The germline gives CDR1 LGHDT, CDR2 YNNKEL (reference sequence). J lost 7 bases, V lost 2 bases, and 9 bases had no gene match. The CDR3 contains 15 residues. The CDR3 is CASSQFLGQGSEQYF. CDR3 nucleotide sequence: TGTGCCAGCAGCCAATTCCTGGGACAGGGCTCTGAGCAGTACTTC.

The genes are TRBV3-1 (or the pseudogene TRBV3-2) and TRBJ2-2; D might be TRBD1 (5 bases). The V gene lost 1 base and the J gene lost 0 bases, with 12 bases spanning the gap. The CDR3 is made up of 17 amino acids. Germline CDR1 reads LGHDT; CDR2 reads YNNKEL (reference sequence). The CDR3 sequence: CASSQVGPGANTGELFF. The CDR3 DNA reads TGTGCCAGCAGCCAAGTGGGGCCGGGTGCGAACACCGGGGAGCTGTTTTTT.

The chain employs TRBV15 and TRBJ2-7, with TRBD1 matching 12 bases. V was clipped by 9 bases and J by 4 bases; unmatched bases: 4. This CDR3 region has 13 residues. Germline loops: CDR1 LNHNV, CDR2 YYDKDF (reference sequence). CDR3 coding DNA: TGTGCCACTCCGGGACAGGGGGCTTACGAGCAGTACTTC. Translation gives CATPGQGAYEQYF.

The chain joins TRBV3-1 (or the pseudogene TRBV3-2) to TRBJ1-1; unclear D gene. CDR1 and CDR2 (germline): LGHDT, YNNKEL (reference sequence). Trimming removed 6 bases from V and 1 base from J, with 12 bases in between. The CDR3 contains 14 residues. This CDR3 reads CASSTEQANTEAFF. For the CDR3, the DNA is TGTGCCAGCAGTACCGAGCAGGCGAACACTGAAGCTTTCTTT.

The CDR3 region has the DNA TGTGCCAGCAGCCAATCTTTGCGGGAGGGCTACGAGCAGTACTTC. Translating it yields CASSQSLREGYEQYF. The chain couples TRBV4-2 to TRBJ2-7; 9 bases are a match to TRBD2. V dropped 2 bases and J dropped 3; count of bases not matched to a gene: 5. CDR1 is LGHNA, CDR2 YNFKEQ, per germline. This CDR3 is built from 15 residues.

J is TRBJ2-7 and V is TRBV10-3, with a possible D match to TRBD2 (5 bases). The CDR3 totals 12 residues. CDR1 is ENHRY, CDR2 SYGVKD, per germline. Trimming pared 2 bases from V and 4 bases from J, leaving 6 bases between. The CDR3 loop reads CAISETSYEQYF. CDR3 coding DNA: TGTGCCATCAGTGAGACTAGTTACGAGCAGTACTTC.

The V call is TRBV4-2, the J call TRBJ2-1; D is unresolved. V was pared by 4 bases and J by 2 bases, with 6 bases between. The V gene's germline CDR1 is LGHNA and CDR2 YNFKEQ. CDR3 length equals 13 residues. In nucleotides, the CDR3 is TGTGCCAGCAGCCGCGGTCCCTACAATGAGCAGTTCTTC. Translating it yields CASSRGPYNEQFF.

The V and J genes are TRBV7-2 and TRBJ2-4; 10 nucleotides align to TRBD2. CDR3 length: 17 residues. CDR1 is SGHTA, CDR2 FQGNSA, per germline. The V and J ends lost 3 bases and 0 bases, in that order; junction bases with no gene match: 5. The CDR3 spells CASSLWTSGRAKNIQYF. Here the CDR3 DNA reads TGTGCCAGCAGCTTGTGGACTAGCGGAAGAGCCAAAAACATTCAGTACTTC. The full variable domain, its missing parts supplied by reference TRBV7-2 and TRBJ2-4, is GAGVSQSPSNKVTEKGKDVELRCDPISGHTALYWYRQSLGQGLEFLIYFQGNSAPDKSGLPSDRFSAERTGGSVSTLTIQRTQQEDSAVYLCASSLWTSGRAKNIQYFGAGTRLSVL.

The chain has TRBV2 and TRBJ2-7, with TRBD1 as a possible D gene (5 bases). The CDR3 has 14 residues. Germline CDR1 is SNHLY and CDR2 is FYNNEI. V shed 6 bases and J shed 0 bases, with 12 bases lying between them. The CDR3 is CASSRDSISYEQYF. CDR3 nucleotides: TGTGCCAGCAGCAGGGATTCAATCTCCTACGAGCAGTACTTC.

The J gene is TRBJ1-3, the V gene TRBV7-9; 7 bases match TRBD1. CDR3 size: 16 residues. The J segment lost 0 bases and the V segment lost 5 bases, leaving 7 bases of the junction unmatched. Germline CDR1 reads SEHNR; CDR2 reads FQNEAQ (reference sequence). The CDR3 protein is CASSAGGLSSGNTIYF. The CDR3 DNA reads TGTGCCAGCAGCGCAGGGGGTCTGAGCTCTGGAAACACCATATATTTT.

The chain is built from TRBV5-6 and TRBJ2-7; D might be TRBD1 (5 bases). The CDR3 loop spans 15 amino acids. Trimming cost V 0 bases and J 3 bases, with 13 bases left between them. Germline CDR1 SGHDT, CDR2 YYEEEE. This CDR3 is CASSLVGPGNYEQYF. The CDR3 DNA reads TGTGCCAGCAGCTTGGTTGGTCCAGGGAACTACGAGCAGTACTTC.

This clone was recorded once. This chain joins TRBV3-1 (or the pseudogene TRBV3-2) and TRBJ2-3, with 8 bases matching TRBD2. The CDR3 contains 16 residues. Looked up from germline, CDR1 is LGHDT and CDR2 is YNNKEL (reference sequence). With V trimmed by 1 base and J by 2 bases, 5 bases remained unmatched. CDR3 sequence reads: CASSQAREADTDTQYF. The CDR3 DNA reads as TGTGCCAGCAGCCAAGCGCGGGAGGCCGACACAGATACGCAGTATTTT.

Here the CDR3 DNA reads TGTGCCAGCAGTTTATCCACGACTAGCGGCACAGATACGCAGTATTTT. Translation gives CASSLSTTSGTDTQYF. V usage is TRBV28 and J usage is TRBJ2-3; 8 bases are shared with TRBD2. The CDR3 spans 16 residues. Germline V gene data show CDR1 as MDHEN and CDR2 as SYDVKM. Unmatched junction bases numbered 4, after V lost 1 base and J lost 1 base.

The gene calls are TRBV11-3 and TRBJ1-1; 11 nucleotides agree with TRBD1. Germline assignment: CDR1 SGHNT and CDR2 YENEEA. After removal of 5 bases from V and 1 base from J, the junction contained 9 bases not matched to a gene. The CDR3 length is 17 residues. This CDR3 reads CASSEGQGGRRNTEAFF. CDR3 bases: TGTGCCAGCAGCGAGGGACAGGGGGGGCGCCGGAACACTGAAGCTTTCTTT. Supplemented by reference TRBV11-3 and TRBJ1-1, the full variable domain reads EAGVVQSPRYKIIEKKQPVAFWCNPISGHNTLYWYLQNLGQGPELLIRYENEEAVDDSQLPKDRFSAERLKGVDSTLKIQPAELGDSAVYLCASSEGQGGRRNTEAFFGQGTRLTVV.

The V and J genes are TRBV27 and TRBJ2-3; TRBD1 is a possible D gene (5 bases). The length of the CDR3 is 15 residues. The V gene's germline CDR1 is MNHEY and CDR2 SMNVEV (reference sequence). Trimming left V 5 bases short and J 1 base short, with 13 bases between. The CDR3 region is CASSPSGFRTDTQYF. In DNA, the CDR3 is TGTGCCAGCAGTCCTTCAGGGTTCCGCACAGATACGCAGTATTTT.

The rearrangement links TRBV2 to TRBJ2-5; no clear D. Germline V gene data show CDR1 as SNHLY and CDR2 as FYNNEI. This CDR3 has 14 amino acids. Trimming stripped 0 bases from V and 0 bases from J, with 5 bases between. CDR3 sequence (DNA): TGTGCCAGCAGTGAAGCGGAGTACCAAGAGACCCAGTACTTC. Translation: CASSEAEYQETQYF.

The chain has TRBV23-1 and TRBJ1-2; no firm D call. TRBV23-1 belongs to the ORF category, with a function that is uncertain. V was clipped by 0 bases and J by 4 bases, with 12 bases between them. The CDR3 contains 15 residues. The chain's CDR3 is CASSQSSPHAYGYTF. The CDR3 bases are TGCGCCAGCAGTCAATCGAGCCCCCACGCCTATGGCTACACCTTC.

This sequence joins TRBV5-1 and TRBJ2-2; no clear D gene. The germline V and J ends were trimmed by 2 bases and 6 bases, with 11 bases remaining between them. There are 14 residues in the CDR3. Germline V gene lookup returns CDR1 SGHRS and CDR2 YFSETQ. The CDR3 is CASSFGRLAGELFF. The CDR3 nucleotides read TGCGCCAGCAGCTTCGGCAGGTTAGCCGGGGAGCTGTTTTTT.

DNA for the CDR3: TGTGCCAGCAGTTTGGGGACAGGGGTGATGAACACTGAAGCTTTCTTT. This encodes CASSLGTGVMNTEAFF. The chain recombines TRBV28 with TRBJ1-1; 10 bases fit TRBD1. In germline, CDR1 is MDHEN, CDR2 SYDVKM. The CDR3 runs 16 residues. Trimming at V came to 3 bases and at J to 0 bases, leaving 4 bases not matched to a gene. The whole variable domain, remainder taken from reference TRBV28 and TRBJ1-1, is DVKVTQSSRYLVKRTGEKVFLECVQDMDHENMFWYRQDPGLGLRLIYFSYDVKMKEKGDIPEGYSVSREKKERFSLILESASTNQTSMYLCASSLGTGVMNTEAFFGQGTRLTVV.

This chain joins TRBV3-1 (or the pseudogene TRBV3-2) and TRBJ2-1; the D gene is possibly TRBD2 (6 bases). The CDR3 length is 17 residues. In germline, CDR1 is LGHDT, CDR2 YNNKEL (reference sequence). V shed 1 base and J shed 3 bases, with 16 bases lying between them. The CDR3 sequence: CASSQGGGGTHYNEQFF. The CDR3 nucleotides read TGTGCCAGCAGCCAAGGGGGCGGCGGGACTCACTACAATGAGCAGTTCTTC.

This rearrangement joins TRBV28 to TRBJ1-3; D gene ambiguous. The germline V gene has CDR1 MDHEN and CDR2 SYDVKM. Trimming took 2 bases from V and 0 from J, leaving 11 bases between them. This CDR3 has 16 residues. The CDR3 here is CASSLVPGPSGNTIYF. Here the CDR3 DNA reads TGTGCCAGCAGTTTAGTCCCAGGCCCCTCTGGAAACACCATATATTTT.

The CDR3 DNA reads as TGCAGCGTTGAACGGGACTATGAGCAGTTCTTC. Protein product: CSVERDYEQFF. V and J are TRBV29-1 and TRBJ2-1, with D tentatively TRBD2 (6 bases). Germline-derived CDR1 and CDR2 are SQVTM and ANQGSEA. This CDR3 contains 11 residues. V lost 2 bases to trimming and J lost 8 bases, with 7 bases between them.

The chain joins TRBV5-4 to TRBJ1-3; no firm D call. V was clipped by 2 bases and J by 0 bases, with 9 bases between them. The CDR3 has 15 residues. CDR1 SGHNT and CDR2 YYREEE come from the germline V gene (reference sequence). The CDR3 sequence: CASSFLSGSGNTIYF. Written as DNA, the CDR3 is TGTGCCAGCAGCTTCCTCTCGGGCTCTGGAAACACCATATATTTT.

This clone was counted once. The V call is TRBV14, the J call TRBJ2-1; D not resolved. Germline CDR1 reads SGHDN; CDR2 reads FVKESK. The CDR3 is made up of 12 amino acids. Deletions cut 2 bases from V and 4 bases from J, with 3 bases between. This CDR3 reads CASSQTYNEQFF. The DNA for the CDR3 is TGTGCCAGCAGCCAAACATACAATGAGCAGTTCTTC.

V and J are TRBV27 and TRBJ1-1; D is ambiguous. Germline CDR1 MNHEY, CDR2 SMNVEV (reference sequence). This CDR3 has 13 residues. Trimming removed 1 base from V and 3 bases from J, with 6 bases in between. In nucleotides, the CDR3 is TGTGCCAGCAGTTTATTTGGAGACACTGAAGCTTTCTTT. Amino acids: CASSLFGDTEAFF.

The J gene is TRBJ1-3, the V gene TRBV5-1; TRBD1 aligns across 7 bases. CDR3 length equals 16 residues. Germline CDR1 reads SGHRS; CDR2 reads YFSETQ. V was pared by 4 bases and J by 0 bases, with 7 bases of the junction left unmatched. CDR3 bases: TGCGCCAGCAGCCAGGGACAGCTCCTCTCTGGAAACACCATATATTTT. The encoded protein is CASSQGQLLSGNTIYF. The whole variable domain, filled in from reference TRBV5-1 and TRBJ1-3, reads KAGVTQTPRYLIKTRGQQVTLSCSPISGHRSVSWYQQTPGQGLQFLFEYFSETQRNKGNFPGRFSGRQFSNSRSEMNVSTLELGDSALYLCASSQGQLLSGNTIYFGEGSWLTVV.